This entry concerns a single T cell receptor beta chain. CDR3 size: 14 residues. Germline V gene lookup returns CDR1 LNHNV and CDR2 YYDKDF (reference sequence). Trimming took 8 bases from V and 1 from J, leaving 11 bases between them. The record originates from a study of shared clonotypes between healthy human individuals. Libraries were prepared by immunoSEQ multiplex PCR; TCRdb keeps only in-frame clonotypes and omits some of them. The table has more than 550,000 clones, roughly 88% seen once; the top ten hold around a third. This TCR was recovered from a man younger than 35 in good health. Some clones in this sample may be carry-over from other donors' samples. What was sequenced was memory CD8+ T cells from PBMCs. Sample subset: CD45RO+ cells pooled with CCR7-negative TemRA cells. The gene calls are TRBV15 and TRBJ2-2; D uncertain. The CDR3 protein is CATHENQNTGELFF. In nucleotides, the CDR3 is TGTGCCACCCACGAGAACCAGAACACCGGGGAGCTGTTTTTT. Full variable domain (outside the CDR3, taken from reference TRBV15 and TRBJ2-2): DAMVIQNPRYQVTQFGKPVTLSCSQTLNHNVMYWYQQKSSQAPKLLFHYYDKDFNNEADTPDNFQSRRPNTSFCFLDIRSPGLGDTAMYLCATHENQNTGELFFGEGSRLTVL.